The entry that follows covers one T cell receptor beta chain sequence. Its cognate antigen is unknown. The data were obtained in a study of blood T cells in healthy people across ages. Collection of ten milliliters of peripheral blood was performed for each donor. The authors extracted at least 5 micrograms of total RNA per sample. Study results and limitations: The fall in TCR beta diversity per million T cells was roughly linear with age.

The second PCR ran roughly 6 to 11 cycles with a sample-barcoded 5' primer and J-beta primers. Per sample, CDR3-containing paired-end reads numbered at least 2.5 million. From the 5' RACE reads, TCRdb called clonotypes with MiXCR, one entry per CDR3 protein. This table holds hundreds of thousands of distinct CDR3 sequences, less than 35% found once. The CDR3 extends over 17 amino acids. V dropped 6 bases and J dropped 6 bases, with 23 bases sitting between them. Germline V gene data show CDR1 as MNHNS and CDR2 as SASEGT. This TCR was sampled from a woman at least 80 years old in good health. The rearrangement joins TRBV6-1 to TRBJ1-4; unclear D gene. The source material was blood. CDR3 sequence reads: CASSLLGNGRADEKLFF. The CDR3 coding sequence is TGTGCCAGCAGCCTCTTGGGGAACGGGAGAGCGGATGAAAAACTGTTTTTT.